The rows below give T cell receptor beta chains drawn from one sample of a study of cytomegalovirus exposure and HLA in healthy donors. Measured with immunoSEQ multiplex PCR; TCRdb has only the in-frame clones, and not every one. The sample holds some 80,000 clones; roughly 80% are singletons and the top ten take about an eighth. The sequencing input was PBMCs. These receptors were obtained from a human donor in good health. Each CDR3 is given with its conserved first and last residue. D genes are given only for firm matches. Rows may omit the clone size; those that give it use once, few, many or a size class.

D gene,clone size,V gene,J gene,CDR3 protein,CDR3 DNA
NA,NA,TRBV6-6,TRBJ1-6,CASSPATGSYNSPLHF,TGTGCCAGCAGCCCCGCTACAGGGTCCTATAATTCACCCCTCCACTTT
TRBD1,once,TRBV2,TRBJ2-7,CASSQGTGGVQYF,TGTGCCAGCAGTCAAGGAACAGGGGGCGTGCAGTACTTC
NA,once,TRBV18,TRBJ2-2,CASSPLTGELFF,TGTGCCAGCTCACCCCTCACCGGGGAGCTGTTTTTT
TRBD1,NA,TRBV6-1,TRBJ2-7,CASSEWGQSYEQYF,TGTGCCAGCAGTGAATGGGGACAGTCCTACGAGCAGTACTTC
NA,NA,TRBV20-1,TRBJ1-1,CSAEDNAEAFF,TGCAGTGCGGAAGACAACGCTGAAGCTTTCTTT
NA,once,TRBV30,TRBJ1-6,CAWSVGQSSYNSPLHF,TGTGCCTGGAGTGTAGGACAGAGCTCCTATAATTCACCCCTCCACTTT
TRBD1,NA,TRBV9,TRBJ1-4,CASSVDGTGDEKLFF,TGTGCCAGCAGCGTAGACGGGACAGGGGATGAAAAACTGTTTTTT
NA,few,TRBV4-1,TRBJ2-7,CASSQDDVSRGSLQYF,TGCGCCAGCAGCCAAGATGACGTGAGCAGAGGCTCCCTCCAGTACTTC
TRBD1,NA,TRBV27,TRBJ1-5,CASRLGGTGDNQPQHF,TGTGCCAGCAGGCTTGGAGGGACAGGGGACAATCAGCCCCAGCATTTT
TRBD2,few,TRBV27,TRBJ2-2,CASTPSGGAAGELFF,TGTGCCAGCACTCCTAGCGGGGGGGCCGCCGGGGAGCTGTTTTTT
NA,NA,TRBV11-2,TRBJ1-1,CASSLQGWENTEAFF,TGTGCCAGCAGCCTACAGGGTTGGGAAAACACTGAAGCTTTCTTT
NA,NA,TRBV6-5,TRBJ2-7,CASSYGAGSEQYF,TGTGCCAGCAGTTACGGGGCAGGGTCCGAGCAGTACTTC
TRBD1,NA,TRBV15,TRBJ2-7,CATSRDRGPPYEQYF,TGTGCCACCAGCAGAGACAGGGGGCCACCCTACGAGCAGTACTTC
NA,NA,TRBV15,TRBJ1-2,CATSRRTEFIGYTF,TGTGCCACCAGCAGACGGACAGAGTTTATCGGCTACACCTTC
NA,few,TRBV29-1,TRBJ1-1,CSVVFPTIVEAFF,TGCAGCGTTGTCTTCCCTACTATCGTTGAAGCTTTCTTT
NA,NA,TRBV2,TRBJ1-5,CASSESAPRQPQHF,TGTGCCAGCAGTGAGTCGGCCCCGAGGCAGCCCCAGCATTTT
TRBD1,NA,TRBV2,TRBJ2-5,CASTEGRGRETQYF,TGTGCCAGCACCGAGGGCAGGGGGCGAGAGACCCAGTACTTC
TRBD1,NA,TRBV27,TRBJ2-5,CASSSLSGQGKQYF,TGTGCCAGCAGTTCCTTATCGGGACAGGGTAAGCAGTACTTC
NA,once,TRBV6-4,TRBJ1-5,CASSVNSNQPQHF,TGTGCCAGCAGTGTCAATAGCAATCAGCCCCAGCATTTT
NA,NA,TRBV5-1,TRBJ2-6,CASSLARSSGANVLTF,TGCGCCAGCAGCTTGGCCCGTTCCTCTGGGGCCAACGTCCTGACTTTC
NA,NA,TRBV28,TRBJ1-1,CASSYERGGARTEAFF,TGTGCCAGCAGTTACGAGCGTGGGGGGGCGCGTACTGAAGCTTTCTTT
NA,NA,TRBV5-1,TRBJ2-3,CASRLTDTQYF,TGCGCCAGCAGACTTACAGATACGCAGTATTTT
NA,NA,TRBV6-5,TRBJ2-1,CASSPNNEQFF,TGTGCCAGCAGTCCTAACAATGAGCAGTTCTTC
NA,NA,TRBV16,TRBJ1-2,CASSLRPDTLADLF,TGTGCCAGCAGCTTAAGGCCGGACACCTTGGCTGACCTCTTC
NA,NA,TRBV18,TRBJ2-1,CASSPPGAAPYNEQFF,TGTGCCAGCTCACCACCTGGGGCGGCACCCTACAATGAGCAGTTCTTC
NA,few,TRBV4-1,TRBJ2-7,CASSQGARDTYEQYF,TGCGCCAGCAGCCAAGGCGCGAGGGACACCTACGAGCAGTACTTC
TRBD1,NA,TRBV27,TRBJ2-5,CASSLSRQGVGETQYF,TGTGCCAGCAGTTTATCTAGACAGGGGGTAGGAGAGACCCAGTACTTC
TRBD2,NA,TRBV7-8,TRBJ2-3,CASSLGPLAGGSTDTQYF,TGTGCCAGCAGCTTAGGGCCGCTAGCGGGGGGAAGCACAGATACGCAGTATTTT
NA,NA,TRBV2,TRBJ2-7,CASSVHGDSSYEQYF,TGTGCCAGCAGTGTCCATGGCGACAGCTCCTACGAGCAGTACTTC
NA,NA,TRBV4-1,TRBJ2-2,CASSQDGLNTGELFF,TGCGCCAGCAGCCAAGATGGCCTGAACACCGGGGAGCTGTTTTTT
TRBD1,NA,TRBV10-1,TRBJ2-7,CASSELGQGAGEQYF,TGCGCCAGCAGTGAGCTTGGACAGGGGGCGGGGGAGCAGTACTTC
NA,NA,TRBV4-1,TRBJ2-3,CASSPRTSTDTQYF,TGCGCCAGCAGCCCCAGGACTAGCACAGATACGCAGTATTTT
TRBD2,NA,TRBV18,TRBJ2-3,CASSPPRGVRTDTQYF,TGTGCCAGCTCACCACCCCGGGGGGTGAGGACAGATACGCAGTATTTT
NA,few,TRBV7-2,TRBJ1-2,CASSQGSFYGYTF,TGTGCCAGCAGCCAGGGATCTTTTTATGGCTACACCTTC
TRBD1,NA,TRBV7-2,TRBJ2-7,CASSLGQGLYEQYF,TGTGCCAGCAGCTTGGGACAGGGGCTCTACGAGCAGTACTTC
NA,NA,TRBV30,TRBJ2-3,CAWSVGSGTSTDTQYF,TGTGCCTGGAGTGTAGGCTCGGGGACTAGCACAGATACGCAGTATTTT
NA,once,TRBV5-1,TRBJ2-2,CASSLGAGNTGELFF,TGCGCCAGCAGCTTGGGAGCGGGCAACACCGGGGAGCTGTTTTTT
NA,NA,TRBV18,TRBJ1-1,CASSPPSGPEAFF,TGTGCCAGCTCACCACCATCAGGGCCTGAAGCTTTCTTT
NA,few,TRBV11-2,TRBJ2-5,CASSLSGSKETQYF,TGTGCCAGCAGCTTATCGGGATCCAAAGAGACCCAGTACTTC
NA,few,TRBV2,TRBJ1-1,CASSEVTLGKEAFF,TGTGCCAGCAGTGAAGTCACCCTAGGAAAAGAAGCTTTCTTT
TRBD1,NA,TRBV2,TRBJ2-1,CASSLDRYNEQFF,TGTGCCAGCAGTCTGGACAGGTACAATGAGCAGTTCTTC
NA,NA,TRBV5-1,TRBJ1-1,CASSLGVWGRGEAFF,TGCGCCAGCAGCTTGGGGGTCTGGGGGCGAGGTGAAGCTTTCTTT
NA,NA,TRBV7-9,TRBJ2-1,CASSSRQKHNEQFF,TGTGCCAGCAGCTCCCGACAGAAACACAATGAGCAGTTCTTC
NA,NA,TRBV5-6,TRBJ2-3,CASSPLWENTDTQYF,TGTGCCAGCAGCCCCTTGTGGGAGAACACAGATACGCAGTATTTT
NA,NA,TRBV5-6,TRBJ1-5,CASSFTGGDQPQNF,TGTGCCAGCAGCTTTACAGGTGGGGATCAGCCCCAGAATTTT
NA,NA,TRBV6-5,TRBJ2-3,CASRTRPAGDTQYF,TGTGCCAGCCGCACCCGGCCCGCCGGGGATACGCAGTATTTT
NA,NA,TRBV10-2,TRBJ2-3,CASSESLGHGSTDTQYF,TGCGCCAGCAGTGAGTCGCTTGGCCACGGGAGCACAGATACGCAGTATTTT
NA,NA,TRBV10-3,TRBJ2-3,CAISELGSQGYF,TGTGCCATCAGTGAGTTGGGCAGTCAGGGTTACTTT
NA,NA,TRBV2,TRBJ1-2,CASSGGAGGYTF,TGTGCCAGCAGCGGGGGGGCAGGAGGCTACACCTTC
NA,NA,TRBV5-4,TRBJ1-4,CASSSPSNEKLFF,TGTGCCAGCAGCTCCCCGTCTAATGAAAAACTGTTTTTT